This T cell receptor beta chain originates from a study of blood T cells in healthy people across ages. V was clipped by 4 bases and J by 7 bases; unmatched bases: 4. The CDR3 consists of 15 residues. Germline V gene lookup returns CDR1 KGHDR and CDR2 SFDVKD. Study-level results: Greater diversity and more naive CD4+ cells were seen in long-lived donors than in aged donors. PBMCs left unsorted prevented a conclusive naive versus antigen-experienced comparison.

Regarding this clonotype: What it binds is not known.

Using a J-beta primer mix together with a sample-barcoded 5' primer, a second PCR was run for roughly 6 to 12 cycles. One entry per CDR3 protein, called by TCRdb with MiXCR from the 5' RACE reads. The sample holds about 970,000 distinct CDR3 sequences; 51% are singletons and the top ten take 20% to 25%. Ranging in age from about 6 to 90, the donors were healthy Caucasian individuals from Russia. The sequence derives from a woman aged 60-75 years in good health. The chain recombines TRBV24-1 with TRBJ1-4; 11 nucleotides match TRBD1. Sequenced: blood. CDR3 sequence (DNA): TGTGCCACCAGTGACCCCGGGACAGGGGGTGAAAAACTGTTTTTT. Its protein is CATSDPGTGGEKLFF.